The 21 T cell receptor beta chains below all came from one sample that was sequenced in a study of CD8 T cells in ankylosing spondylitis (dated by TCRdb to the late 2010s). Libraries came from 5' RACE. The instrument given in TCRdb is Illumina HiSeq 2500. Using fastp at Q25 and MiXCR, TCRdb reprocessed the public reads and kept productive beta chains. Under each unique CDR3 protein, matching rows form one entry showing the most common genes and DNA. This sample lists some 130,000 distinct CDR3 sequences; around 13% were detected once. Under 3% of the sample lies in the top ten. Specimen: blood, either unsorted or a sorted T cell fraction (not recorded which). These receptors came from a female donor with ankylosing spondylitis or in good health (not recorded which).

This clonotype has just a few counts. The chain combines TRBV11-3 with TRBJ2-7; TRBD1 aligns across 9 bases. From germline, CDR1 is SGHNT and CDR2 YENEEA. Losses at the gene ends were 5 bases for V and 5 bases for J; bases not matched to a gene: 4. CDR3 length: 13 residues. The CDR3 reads CASSTRDRDEQYF. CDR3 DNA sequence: TGTGCCAGCAGCACCCGGGACAGGGACGAGCAGTACTTC.

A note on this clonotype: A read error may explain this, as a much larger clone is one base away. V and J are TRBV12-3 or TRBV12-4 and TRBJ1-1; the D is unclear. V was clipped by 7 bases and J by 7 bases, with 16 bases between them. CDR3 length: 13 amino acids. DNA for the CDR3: TGTGCCAGCAAGCCGCAACGGGTCGGTGAAGCTTTCTTT. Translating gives CASKPQRVGEAFF.

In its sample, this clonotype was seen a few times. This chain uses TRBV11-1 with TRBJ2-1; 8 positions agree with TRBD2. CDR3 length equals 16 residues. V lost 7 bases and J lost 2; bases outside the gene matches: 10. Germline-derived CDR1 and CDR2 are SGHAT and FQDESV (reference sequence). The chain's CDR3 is CASTALAGGPYNEQFF. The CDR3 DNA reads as TGTGCCAGCACCGCCCTGGCGGGAGGCCCCTACAATGAGCAGTTCTTC.

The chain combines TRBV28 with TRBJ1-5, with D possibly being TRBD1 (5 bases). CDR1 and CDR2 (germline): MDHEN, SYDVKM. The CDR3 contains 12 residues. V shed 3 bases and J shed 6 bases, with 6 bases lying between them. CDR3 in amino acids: CASSFGAQPQHF. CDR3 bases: TGTGCCAGCAGTTTTGGGGCTCAGCCCCAGCATTTT.

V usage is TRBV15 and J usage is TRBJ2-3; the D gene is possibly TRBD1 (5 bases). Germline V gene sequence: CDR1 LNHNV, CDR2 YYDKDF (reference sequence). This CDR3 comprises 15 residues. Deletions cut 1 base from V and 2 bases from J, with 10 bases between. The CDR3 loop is CATSRVGRDTDTQYF. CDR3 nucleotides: TGTGCCACCAGCAGAGTTGGCAGGGACACAGATACGCAGTATTTT.

CDR3: CAWTSGGVYNEQFF. CDR3 bases: TGTGCCTGGACCAGCGGGGGTGTCTACAATGAGCAGTTCTTC. The chain carries TRBV30 and TRBJ2-1, with 8 bases aligning to TRBD2. Germline V lookup: CDR1 GTSNPN, CDR2 SVGIG (reference sequence). This CDR3 spans 14 amino acids. The V segment lost 4 bases and the J segment 3 bases; nucleotides outside the gene matches: 5.

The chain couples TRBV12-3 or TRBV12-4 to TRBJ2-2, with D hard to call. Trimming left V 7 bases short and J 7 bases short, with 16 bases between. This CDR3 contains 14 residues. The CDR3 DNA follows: TGTGCCAGCATTTTGAGTGGGAACGGCGGGGAGCTGTTTTTT. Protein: CASILSGNGGELFF.

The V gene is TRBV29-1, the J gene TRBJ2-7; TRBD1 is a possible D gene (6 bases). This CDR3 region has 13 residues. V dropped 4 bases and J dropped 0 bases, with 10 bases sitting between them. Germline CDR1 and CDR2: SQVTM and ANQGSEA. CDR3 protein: CSVVDRSSYEQYF. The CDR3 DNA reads TGCAGCGTTGTGGACAGAAGCTCCTACGAGCAGTACTTC.

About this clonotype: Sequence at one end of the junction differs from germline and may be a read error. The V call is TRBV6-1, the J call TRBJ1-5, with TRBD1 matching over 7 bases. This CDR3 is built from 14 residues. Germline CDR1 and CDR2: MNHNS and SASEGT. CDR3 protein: CTSSVGTENQPQHF. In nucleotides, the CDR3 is TGTACCAGCAGTGTTGGGACAGAGAATCAGCCCCAGCATTTT.

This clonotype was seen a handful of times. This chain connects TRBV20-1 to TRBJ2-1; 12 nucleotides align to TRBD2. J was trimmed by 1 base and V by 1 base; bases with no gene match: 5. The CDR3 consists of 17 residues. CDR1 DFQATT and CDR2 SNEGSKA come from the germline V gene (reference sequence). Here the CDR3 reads CSARGLAGEVSYNEQFF. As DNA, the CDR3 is TGCAGTGCTAGAGGACTAGCGGGAGAAGTATCCTACAATGAGCAGTTCTTC.

The CDR3 nucleotides are TGTGCCAGCAGCGTAGGGAATGGCTACACCTTC. Its protein is CASSVGNGYTF. The V and J genes are TRBV9 and TRBJ1-2; unclear D gene. V lost 0 bases, J lost 6 bases, and 3 bases lay in between. The germline V gene encodes CDR1 SGDLS and CDR2 YYNGEE. This CDR3 contains 11 residues. The full variable domain, its missing parts supplied by reference TRBV9 and TRBJ1-2, is DSGVTQTPKHLITATGQRVTLRCSPRSGDLSVYWYQQSLDQGLQFLIQYYNGEERAKGNILERFSAQQFPDLHSELNLSSLELGDSALYFCASSVGNGYTFGSGTRLTVV.

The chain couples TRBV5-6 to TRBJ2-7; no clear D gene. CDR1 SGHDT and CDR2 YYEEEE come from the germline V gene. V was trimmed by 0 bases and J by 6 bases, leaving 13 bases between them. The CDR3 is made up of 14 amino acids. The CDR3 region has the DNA TGTGCCAGCAGCTTGGGGGTTTCTCTGATCGAGCAGTACTTC. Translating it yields CASSLGVSLIEQYF.

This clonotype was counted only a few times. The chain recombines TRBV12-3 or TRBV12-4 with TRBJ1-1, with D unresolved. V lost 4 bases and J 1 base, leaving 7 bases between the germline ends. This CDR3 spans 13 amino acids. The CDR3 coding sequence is TGTGCCAGCAGTTCGGACGGGAACACTGAAGCTTTCTTT. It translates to CASSSDGNTEAFF.

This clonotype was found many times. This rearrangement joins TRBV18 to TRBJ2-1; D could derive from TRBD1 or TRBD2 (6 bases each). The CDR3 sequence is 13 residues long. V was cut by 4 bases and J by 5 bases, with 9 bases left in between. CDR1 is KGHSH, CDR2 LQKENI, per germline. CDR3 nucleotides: TGTGCCAGCTCACGCGGGACAAACAATGAGCAGTTCTTC. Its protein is CASSRGTNNEQFF.

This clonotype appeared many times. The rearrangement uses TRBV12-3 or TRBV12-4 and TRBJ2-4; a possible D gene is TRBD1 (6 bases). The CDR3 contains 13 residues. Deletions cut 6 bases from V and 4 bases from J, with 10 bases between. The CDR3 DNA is TGTGCCAGCAGCCGGCAGGGGAAAAACATTCAGTACTTC. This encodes CASSRQGKNIQYF.

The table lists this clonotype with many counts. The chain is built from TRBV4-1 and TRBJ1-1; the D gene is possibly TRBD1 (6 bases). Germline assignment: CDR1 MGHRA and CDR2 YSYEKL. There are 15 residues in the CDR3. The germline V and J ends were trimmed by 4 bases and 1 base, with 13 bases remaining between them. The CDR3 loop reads CASSPGGTANTEAFF. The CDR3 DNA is TGCGCCAGCAGCCCTGGGGGCACAGCGAACACTGAAGCTTTCTTT.

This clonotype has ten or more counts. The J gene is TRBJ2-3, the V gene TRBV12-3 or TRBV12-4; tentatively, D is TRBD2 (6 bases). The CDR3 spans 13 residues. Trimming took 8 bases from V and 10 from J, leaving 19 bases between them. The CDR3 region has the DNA TGTGCCAGCGGGCCTGGGAGGCCAGGAGCGCAGTATTTT. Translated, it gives CASGPGRPGAQYF.

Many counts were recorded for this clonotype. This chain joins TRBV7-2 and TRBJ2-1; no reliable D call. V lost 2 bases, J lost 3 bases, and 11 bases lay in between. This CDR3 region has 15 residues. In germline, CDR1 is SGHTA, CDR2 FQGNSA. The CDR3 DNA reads TGTGCCAGCAGCTTAAAGGATCTTTACTACAATGAGCAGTTCTTC. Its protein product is CASSLKDLYYNEQFF.

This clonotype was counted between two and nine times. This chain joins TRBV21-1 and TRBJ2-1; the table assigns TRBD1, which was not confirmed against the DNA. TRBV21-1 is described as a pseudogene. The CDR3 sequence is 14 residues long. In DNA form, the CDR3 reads TGTGCCAGCAGCCAGAAGACAGTCTACAATGAGCAGTTCTTC. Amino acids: CASSQKTVYNEQFF.

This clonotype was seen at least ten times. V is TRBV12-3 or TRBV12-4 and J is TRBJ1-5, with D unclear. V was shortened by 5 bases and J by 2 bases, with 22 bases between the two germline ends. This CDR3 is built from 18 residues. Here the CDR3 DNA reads TGTGCCAGCAGTCCACGCCGGGCCCTTAATGGGGGCAATCAGCCCCAGCATTTT. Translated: CASSPRRALNGGNQPQHF.

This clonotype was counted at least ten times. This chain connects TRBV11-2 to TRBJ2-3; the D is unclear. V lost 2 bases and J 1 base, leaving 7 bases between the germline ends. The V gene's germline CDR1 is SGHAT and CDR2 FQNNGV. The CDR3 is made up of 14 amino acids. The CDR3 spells CASSLFVGTDTQYF. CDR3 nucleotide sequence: TGTGCCAGCAGCTTATTCGTGGGCACAGATACGCAGTATTTT.